This T cell receptor beta chain was observed in a study of blood T cells in healthy people across ages (dated by TCRdb to about 2015). The study in broad terms: Template switching captured roughly one uniquely barcoded TCR beta cDNA molecule per two T cells in model experiments. To avoid experimental bias, donors of different ages were distributed randomly across sequencing lanes. The study analyzed two additional independent replicas of 1 million unique cDNA reads from the same blood draw for two donors, one aged 18 to 29 and one aged 80 or older. The donors were divided into four age groups: young (average around 17 years), middle-aged (around 41), aged (roughly 60) and long-lived (roughly 88). Age-related changes in TCR beta repertoire diversity were measured in the study by deep sequencing normalized with unique cDNA molecular identifiers.

The receptor library was made with 5' RACE. Sequencing used an Illumina HiSeq 2500. A second PCR of about 6 to 12 cycles was run with a J-beta primer mix and a sample-barcoded 5' primer. Each TCR beta cDNA molecule received a unique molecular identifier from a template-switch 5' adaptor carrying 12 random nucleotides. Each sample yielded at least 2.5 million CDR3-containing paired-end reads. First-strand cDNA was synthesized from all RNA with the Mint cDNA synthesis kit, primed by a TRBC-specific oligonucleotide. All cDNA was treated with uracil-DNA glycosylase and then went through a first 18-cycle PCR with the universal primers M1SS and BC2_uni_R. In the original analysis: For normalization, 1 million high-quality reads, each with a distinct molecular identifier, were randomly selected from each sample. Instead of being binned into consensus sequences, reads with shared molecular identifiers were discarded. CDR3 identification, clonotype clustering and error correction used MiTCR with a Q25 quality threshold and the strictest error-elimination algorithm. A nonparametric unseen species model with Euler transformation was used to estimate lower-bound total TCR beta diversity. In-frame beta chains were kept once TCRdb had trimmed the public reads at Q25 with fastp and called clones with MiXCR. Duplicate CDR3 protein sequences are folded into a single record with the most common DNA and genes. The authors' filters were not applied to this entry. Present in this sample are roughly 930,000 distinct CDR3 sequences, under 50% of which were seen just once. The ten largest clones take up roughly 13% of the sample.

This clonotype came up a few times. The target of this receptor is not known. Base quality data are lacking; no much larger clone is found one base away. The approximately 39 donors, aged about 6 to 95 years, were systemically healthy Caucasian individuals from Russia. Each donor gave about 9.2 milliliters of peripheral blood, drawn into EDTA-treated Vacutainer tubes. Ficoll-Paque density-gradient centrifugation was used to isolate PBMCs, with at least 6 million per sample. Trizol reagent was used to extract total RNA from PBMCs, with at least 5.5 micrograms per sample. Naive CD45RAhigh/CD27high T cell percentages were measured by flow cytometry on a PBMC aliquot from every donor. The CDR3 goes from the cysteine to the phenylalanine over 16 residues. The retained sequence is limited to the CDR3, 48 bases, with the frame set at the first base. The germline V gene (reference sequence) sets CDR1 to LGHDT and CDR2 to YNNKEL. The junction shows trimming of 1 base on V and 3 bases on J, plus 13 bases between the germline ends.

The full study reports these points: Estimates of total diversity based on one million sequenced T cells were considered lower bounds and underestimates. Compared with the aged group, the long-lived group had more naive CD4+ T cells, fewer expanded clones and increased TCR diversity, suggesting age selection. Observed TCR beta diversity per million T cells fell roughly linearly with age, and a significant reduction was already apparent by age approximately 41. Observed TCR beta diversity correlated strongly with the percentage of naive T cells measured by flow cytometry. Since profiling was done on bulk unsorted PBMCs, naive and antigen-experienced compartments could not be conclusively compared. Because donor CMV infection status was unknown, age-related changes in expanded clonotypes were potentially confounded.

The TCR sequence derives from a man aged 25-40 years in good health. This receptor chain uses TRBV3-1 and TRBJ2-1; 5 matching bases give a weak D call of TRBD1. The specimen was blood. The DNA is as follows: TGTGCCAGCAGCCAAGTTATCTCAGGGTACTACAATGAGCAGTTCTTC. This is translated as CASSQVISGYYNEQFF.